Given below is one T cell receptor (beta chain) in context. The antigen it recognizes is unknown. Base qualities are missing; no much larger clone stands one base away. The receptor library was made with the immunoSEQ multiplex PCR assay. In TCRdb, the immuneACCESS table is reduced to in-frame sequences with V and J assigned. These tables do not hold every clone; where another copy was compared, an unresolved V gene accounts for under half, and the others remain unexplained. Within this sample are roughly 120,000 clones, with about nine tenths of them counted one time only. The biggest ten clones account for approximately 3.5% of the sample. This specimen belongs to a study of CD4+ T cells in melanoma (dated by TCRdb to 2021 to 2024). Study-wide context: Neoantigen-specific CD4+ T cells in human melanoma were what the study investigated.

The CDR3 numbers 16 residues from cysteine through phenylalanine. Kept here is only the CDR3 DNA, which spans 48 bases and is read in frame from base 1. Compared with germline, V lacks 3 bases and J lacks 1 base; bases without a gene match: 2. CDR1 and CDR2 (MRHNA, SNTAGT) derive from the germline V gene. Donors were patients with melanoma. Overall study results and their limits: The report described a correlation between neoantigen-specific CD4+ T cells and the function of CD8+ T cells, macrophages and B cells. Neoantigen-specific CD4+ T cells in melanoma were reported to show diverse differentiation states.

The sequence derives from a human donor with melanoma. The rearrangement combines TRBV6-4 with TRBJ2-1, and 11 junction bases match TRBD2. Sequenced input: peripheral blood. CDR3 loop: CASSEPSGRSYNEQFF. The bases read TGTGCCAGCAGTGAACCTAGCGGGAGGTCCTACAATGAGCAGTTCTTC.